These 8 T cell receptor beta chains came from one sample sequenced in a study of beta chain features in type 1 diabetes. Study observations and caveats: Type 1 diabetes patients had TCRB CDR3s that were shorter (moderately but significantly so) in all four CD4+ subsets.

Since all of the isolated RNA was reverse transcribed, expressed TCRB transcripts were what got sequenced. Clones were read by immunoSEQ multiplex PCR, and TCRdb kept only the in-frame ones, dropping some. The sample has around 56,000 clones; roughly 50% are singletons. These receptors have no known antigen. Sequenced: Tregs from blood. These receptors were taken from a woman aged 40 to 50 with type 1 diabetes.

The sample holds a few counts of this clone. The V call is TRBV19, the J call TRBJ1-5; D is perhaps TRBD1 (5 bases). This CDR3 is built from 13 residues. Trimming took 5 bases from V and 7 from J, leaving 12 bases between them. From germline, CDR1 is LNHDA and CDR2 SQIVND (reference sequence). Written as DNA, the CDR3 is TGTGCCAGTAGTGAGGGCCGGGGGCAGCCCCAGCATTTT. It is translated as CASSEGRGQPQHF.

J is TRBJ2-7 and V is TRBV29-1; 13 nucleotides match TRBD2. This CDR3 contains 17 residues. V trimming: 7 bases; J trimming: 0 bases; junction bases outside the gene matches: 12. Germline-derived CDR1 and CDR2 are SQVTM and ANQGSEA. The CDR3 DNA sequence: TGCAGCGCATCACAGGGGACTAGCGGGGCTAGCTCCTACGAGCAGTACTTC. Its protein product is CSASQGTSGASSYEQYF.

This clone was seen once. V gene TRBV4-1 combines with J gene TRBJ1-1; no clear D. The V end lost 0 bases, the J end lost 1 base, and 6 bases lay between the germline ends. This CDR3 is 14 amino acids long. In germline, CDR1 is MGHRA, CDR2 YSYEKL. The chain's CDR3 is CASSQELGNTEAFF. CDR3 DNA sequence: TGCGCCAGCAGCCAAGAACTTGGGAACACTGAAGCTTTCTTT.

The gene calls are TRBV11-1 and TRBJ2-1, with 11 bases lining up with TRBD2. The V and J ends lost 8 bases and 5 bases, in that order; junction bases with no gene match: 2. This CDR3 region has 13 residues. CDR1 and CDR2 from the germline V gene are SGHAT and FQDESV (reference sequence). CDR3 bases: TGTGCCAGCTTACTAGCGGGGGACAATGAGCAGTTCTTC. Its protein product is CASLLAGDNEQFF.

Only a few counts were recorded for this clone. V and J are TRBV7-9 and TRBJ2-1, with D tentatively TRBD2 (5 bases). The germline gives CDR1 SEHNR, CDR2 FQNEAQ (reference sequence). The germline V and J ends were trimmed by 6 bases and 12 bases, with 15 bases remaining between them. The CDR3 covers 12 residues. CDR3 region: CASSYPRGRQFF. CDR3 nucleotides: TGTGCCAGCAGTTACCCACGTGGGAGGCAGTTCTTC.

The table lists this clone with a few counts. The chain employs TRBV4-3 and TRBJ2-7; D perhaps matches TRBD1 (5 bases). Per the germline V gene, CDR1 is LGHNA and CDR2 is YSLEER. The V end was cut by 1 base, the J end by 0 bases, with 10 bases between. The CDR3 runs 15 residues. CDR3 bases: TGCGCCAGCAGCCAAGTGACAGCTAGCTCCTACGAGCAGTACTTC. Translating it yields CASSQVTASSYEQYF.

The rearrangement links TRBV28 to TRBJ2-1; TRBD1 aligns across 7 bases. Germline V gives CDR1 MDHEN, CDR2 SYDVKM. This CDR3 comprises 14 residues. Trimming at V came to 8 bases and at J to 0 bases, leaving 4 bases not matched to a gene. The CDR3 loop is CASLQGDSYNEQFF. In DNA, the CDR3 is TGTGCCAGCCTCCAGGGGGACTCCTACAATGAGCAGTTCTTC.

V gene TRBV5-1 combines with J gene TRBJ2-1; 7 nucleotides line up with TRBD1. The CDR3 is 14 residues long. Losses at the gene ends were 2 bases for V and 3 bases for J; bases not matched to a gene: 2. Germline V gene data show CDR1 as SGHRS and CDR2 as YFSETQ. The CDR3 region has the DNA TGCGCCAGCAGCTTTGACAGGGTCTACAATGAGCAGTTCTTC. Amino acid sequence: CASSFDRVYNEQFF.